This T cell receptor beta chain was obtained from a study of somatic mutations in cytotoxic T cells in rheumatoid arthritis. The CDR3 covers 15 residues. V dropped 5 bases and J dropped 5; count of bases not matched to a gene: 9. Germline-derived CDR1 and CDR2 are MDHEN and SYDVKM. Remarks on this clone: Antigen specificity is unknown.

Study conclusions and caveats: Slight underrepresentation of TRBV07 in rheumatoid arthritis patients was not adjusted for multiple comparisons.

In the original processing: Matching published virus-specific TCRB sequences was rare for patient CD8+ clones that were larger than 1%. Profiled with immunoSEQ multiplex PCR; TCRdb holds only in-frame clones, not every one. Clone size and V and J calls were adopted from that table, with D and trimming inferred from the DNA. The sample yields some 19,000 clones, about 83% seen once. This chain joins TRBV28 and TRBJ2-5; the match to TRBD1 covers 9 bases. The clonotype comes from a man aged 18-30 years with rheumatoid arthritis. The sample consisted of CD8+ T cells sorted from blood. The chain's CDR3 is CASSPDRGPRETQYF. The CDR3 nucleotides are TGTGCCAGCAGTCCGGACAGGGGACCAAGGGAGACCCAGTACTTC.